The entry below gives a single T cell receptor beta chain sequence along with its context. Its specific antigen is unknown. Base qualities are not provided; no much larger clone lies one nucleotide away. The sample comes from a study of OX40 agonist ivuxolimab in advanced cancers. Looking at the study overall: Ivuxolimab was an agonistic, fully human IgG2 monoclonal antibody directed against OX40 (CD134), a costimulatory receptor. Intravenous ivuxolimab was administered to patients every 2 weeks at six dose levels: 0.01, 0.1, 0.3, 1.5, 3 and 10 mg/kg. Among the roughly 50 dose-escalation patients, around 19 had hepatocellular carcinoma, 15 melanoma, 9 renal cell carcinoma and 9 head and neck cancer. The dose-escalation cohort was 82.7% male with a mean age of approximately 60 years, ranging from roughly 23 to 90. Patients were allowed to have had prior anti-PD-1, anti-PD-L1 or anti-CTLA-4 therapy, and more than 35% of the dose-escalation patients had been treated with checkpoint inhibitors. Partial responses occurred in three dose-escalation patients, of whom one had hepatocellular carcinoma and two had cutaneous melanoma. Peripheral TCRbeta sequencing was intended to test whether TCR sequence diversity was altered and clonal T-cell expansion was caused by ivuxolimab. The paper covers the monotherapy dose-escalation part of the phase I ivuxolimab trial, which included N = 52 patients. Findings and caveats that apply to the study as a whole: At doses of 0.1 to 3.0 mg/kg, clonal expansion of both CD4+ and CD8+ blood T cells was observed from baseline to week 6. Low levels of normalized T-cell clonal expansion were also seen in some nonresponding patients. Partial responders in the 0.1-3.0 mg/kg groups had among the lowest normalized peripheral clonal expansion, especially among CD8+ T cells. Antigen specificity was not determined for the clonally expanded peripheral T cells. After ivuxolimab, expanded clones were on average more numerous among CD8+ T cells than among CD4+ T cells.

V gives up 0 bases and J gives up 3 bases, and the segment between their germline ends measures 11 bases. Counted from cysteine to phenylalanine, this CDR3 has 16 amino acids. The DNA shown is the 48-base CDR3, in frame from base 1. For CDR1 and CDR2, the germline V gene lists LGHNA and YNFKEQ. Genomic DNA was isolated from the sorted cells so that the TCRbeta CDR3 region could be sequenced. The immunoSEQ Assay was used to sequence the TCRbeta CDR3 regions. Here the immuneACCESS table is served through TCRdb, limited to in-frame sequences with V and J called. Missing clones are a known gap in these copies; in checked studies unresolved V genes cover under half, and the rest lacks a known reason. The sample has under 95,000 clones on record, around 90% of them singletons. The ten largest clones take up approximately 8.4% of the sample. The trial excluded patients who had a history of autoimmune disease or were on systemic immunosuppression. Peripheral blood for TCR sequencing was drawn from every dose cohort at baseline, at cycle 4 day 1 and at cycle 7 day 1. The samples were drawn from a first-in-human, open-label, multicenter phase I dose-escalation trial of ivuxolimab. The trial enrolled adults with locally advanced or metastatic head and neck squamous cell, hepatocellular, melanoma or renal cell carcinoma. Before TCR sequencing, CD4+ and CD8+ T cells were separately sorted from peripheral blood.

The receptor's source is an adult with an advanced solid tumor such as melanoma, head and neck, liver or kidney cancer. The V and J segments used are TRBV4-2 and TRBJ1-4; a confident D gene designation cannot be given. The sample consisted of CD4+ or CD8+ T cells sorted from blood, taken in a trial of the OX40 agonist ivuxolimab. The nucleotides are TGTGCCAGCAGCCAAGATCTGTATAGGGCTAATGAAAAACTGTTTTTT. It translates to CASSQDLYRANEKLFF.